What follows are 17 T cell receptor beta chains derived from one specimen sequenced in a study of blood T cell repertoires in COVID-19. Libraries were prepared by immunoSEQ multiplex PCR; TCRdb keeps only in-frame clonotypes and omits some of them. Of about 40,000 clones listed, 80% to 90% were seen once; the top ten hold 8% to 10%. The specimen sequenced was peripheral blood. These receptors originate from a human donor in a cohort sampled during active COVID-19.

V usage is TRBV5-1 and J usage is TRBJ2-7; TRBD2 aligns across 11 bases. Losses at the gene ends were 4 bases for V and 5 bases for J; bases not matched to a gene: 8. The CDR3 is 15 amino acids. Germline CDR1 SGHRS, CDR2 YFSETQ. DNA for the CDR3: TGCGCCAGCAGCCAGACTAGCGGGACCCGCAACGAGCAGTACTTC. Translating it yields CASSQTSGTRNEQYF.

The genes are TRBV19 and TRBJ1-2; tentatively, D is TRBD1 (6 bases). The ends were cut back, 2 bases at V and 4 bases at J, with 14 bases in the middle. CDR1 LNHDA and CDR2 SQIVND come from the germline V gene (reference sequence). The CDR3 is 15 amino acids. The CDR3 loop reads CASSITATGFYGYTF. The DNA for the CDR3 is TGTGCCAGTAGTATAACCGCGACAGGTTTCTATGGCTACACCTTC.

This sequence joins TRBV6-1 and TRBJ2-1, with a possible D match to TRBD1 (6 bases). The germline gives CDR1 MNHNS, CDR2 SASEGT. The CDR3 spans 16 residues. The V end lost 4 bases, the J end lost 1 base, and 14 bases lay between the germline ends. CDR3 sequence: CASSGGLALSYNEQFF. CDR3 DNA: TGTGCCAGCAGTGGGGGGCTTGCCTTGTCCTACAATGAGCAGTTCTTC.

The CDR3 reads CASSEDRGGFF. CDR3 DNA sequence: TGTGCCAGCAGCGAAGACAGAGGCGGATTTTTT. The chain carries TRBV6-4 and TRBJ1-4; D is perhaps TRBD1 (5 bases). The CDR3 contains 11 residues. V was shortened by 6 bases and J by 17 bases, with 16 bases between the two germline ends. Germline V gene sequence: CDR1 MRHNA, CDR2 SNTAGT.

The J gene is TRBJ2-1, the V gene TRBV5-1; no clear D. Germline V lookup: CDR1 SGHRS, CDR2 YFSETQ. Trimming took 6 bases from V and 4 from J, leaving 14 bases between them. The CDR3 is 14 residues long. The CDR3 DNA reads TGCGCCAGCACTTTGCAGGATTTGTACAATGAGCAGTTCTTC. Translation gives CASTLQDLYNEQFF.

CDR3 sequence (DNA): TGCAGCGTTTGCAGGGGGCTTTCCGGGGAGCTGTTTTTT. This encodes CSVCRGLSGELFF. The V call is TRBV29-1, the J call TRBJ2-2; 8 positions match TRBD1. Per germline, CDR1 SQVTM and CDR2 ANQGSEA. This CDR3 has 13 amino acids. Germline trimming cut 5 bases from V and 6 bases from J; bases unmatched to any gene: 5.

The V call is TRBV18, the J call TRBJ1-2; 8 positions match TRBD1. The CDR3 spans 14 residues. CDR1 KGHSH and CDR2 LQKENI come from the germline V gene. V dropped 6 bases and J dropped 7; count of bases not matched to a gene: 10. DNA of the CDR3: TGTGCCAGCTCGGTAGACAGGGGTTTTTCTGGCTACACCTTC. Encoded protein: CASSVDRGFSGYTF.

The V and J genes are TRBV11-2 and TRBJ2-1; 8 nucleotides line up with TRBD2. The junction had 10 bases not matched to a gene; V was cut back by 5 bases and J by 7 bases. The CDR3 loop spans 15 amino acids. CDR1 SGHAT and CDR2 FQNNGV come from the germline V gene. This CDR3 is CASSPGRGGGNEQFF. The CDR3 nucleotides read TGTGCCAGCAGCCCCGGTCGGGGGGGCGGGAATGAGCAGTTCTTC. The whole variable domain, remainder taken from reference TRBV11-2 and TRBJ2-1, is EAGVAQSPRYKIIEKRQSVAFWCNPISGHATLYWYQQILGQGPKLLIQFQNNGVVDDSQLPKDRFSAERLKGVDSTLKIQPAKLEDSAVYLCASSPGRGGGNEQFFGPGTRLTVL.

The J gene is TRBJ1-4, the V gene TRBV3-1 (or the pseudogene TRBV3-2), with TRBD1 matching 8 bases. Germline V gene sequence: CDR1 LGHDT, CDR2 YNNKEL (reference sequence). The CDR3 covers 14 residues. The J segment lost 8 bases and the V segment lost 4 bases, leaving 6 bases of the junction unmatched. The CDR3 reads CASSPQQGVEKLFF. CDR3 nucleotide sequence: TGTGCCAGCAGCCCGCAACAGGGGGTCGAAAAACTGTTTTTT.

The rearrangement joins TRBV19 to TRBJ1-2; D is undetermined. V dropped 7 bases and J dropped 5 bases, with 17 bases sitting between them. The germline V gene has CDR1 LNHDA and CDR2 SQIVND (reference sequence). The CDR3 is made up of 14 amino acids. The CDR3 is CASTPSVPEYGYTF. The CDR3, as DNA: TGTGCCAGTACCCCCTCGGTCCCTGAGTATGGCTACACCTTC.

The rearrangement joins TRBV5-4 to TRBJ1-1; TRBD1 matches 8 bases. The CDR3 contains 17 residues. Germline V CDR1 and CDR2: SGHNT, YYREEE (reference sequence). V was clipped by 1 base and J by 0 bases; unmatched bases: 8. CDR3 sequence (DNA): TGTGCCAGCAGCTTGAAGGGACAGGCGAACTTGAACACTGAAGCTTTCTTT. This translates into CASSLKGQANLNTEAFF.

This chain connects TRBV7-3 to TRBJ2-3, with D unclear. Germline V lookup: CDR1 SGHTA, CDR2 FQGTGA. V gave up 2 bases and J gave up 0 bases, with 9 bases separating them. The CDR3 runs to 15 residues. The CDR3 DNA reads TGTGCCAGCAGCTTAGGCTCCCTTAGCACAGATACGCAGTATTTT. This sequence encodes CASSLGSLSTDTQYF.

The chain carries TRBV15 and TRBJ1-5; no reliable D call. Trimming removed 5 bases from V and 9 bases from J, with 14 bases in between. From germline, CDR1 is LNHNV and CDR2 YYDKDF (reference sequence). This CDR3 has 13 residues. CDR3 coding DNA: TGTGCCACCAGCGGAGGGTTCACTGGGCCCCAGCATTTT. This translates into CATSGGFTGPQHF.

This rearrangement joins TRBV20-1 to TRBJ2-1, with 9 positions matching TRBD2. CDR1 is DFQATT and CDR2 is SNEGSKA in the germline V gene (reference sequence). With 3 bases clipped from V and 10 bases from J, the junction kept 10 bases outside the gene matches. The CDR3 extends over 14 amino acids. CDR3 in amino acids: CSASLAGVVGEQFF. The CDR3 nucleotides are TGCAGTGCTAGTTTAGCGGGGGTCGTGGGGGAGCAGTTCTTC.

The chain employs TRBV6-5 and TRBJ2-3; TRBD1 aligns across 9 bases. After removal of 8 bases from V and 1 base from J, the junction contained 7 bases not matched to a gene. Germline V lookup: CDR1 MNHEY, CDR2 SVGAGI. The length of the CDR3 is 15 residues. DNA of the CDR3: TGTGCCAGCGAACAGGGGGCGACTGGCACAGATACGCAGTATTTT. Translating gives CASEQGATGTDTQYF.

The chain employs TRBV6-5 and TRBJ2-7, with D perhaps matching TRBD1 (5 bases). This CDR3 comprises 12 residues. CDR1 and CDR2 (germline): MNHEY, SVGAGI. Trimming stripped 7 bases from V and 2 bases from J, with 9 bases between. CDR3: CASTRVAYEQYF. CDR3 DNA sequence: TGTGCCAGCACCAGGGTCGCCTACGAGCAGTACTTC.

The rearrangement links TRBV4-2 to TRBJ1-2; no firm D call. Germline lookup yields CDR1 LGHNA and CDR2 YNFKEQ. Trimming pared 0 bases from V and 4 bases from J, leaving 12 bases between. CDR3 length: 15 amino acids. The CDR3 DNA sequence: TGTGCCAGCAGCCAAGATCTCGGGGAAGGCTATGGCTACACCTTC. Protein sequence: CASSQDLGEGYGYTF.